This T cell receptor beta chain derives from a study of TIL therapy for anti-PD-1-resistant metastatic lung cancer. About the research overall: Tumors had a median PD-L1 proportion score of more than 5%.

The sample's time point: pre-treatment sample, taken before nivolumab and TIL therapy. Study-wide results and caveats: Patients were highly selected, enriched for treatment-naive, never-smoker and oncogene-addicted cases.

This clone has more than one count but fewer than ten. The target antigen is unknown. This was the immunoSEQ v3 assay. Repertoires were generated with immunoSEQ multiplex PCR, while TCRdb's copy carries only in-frame clones and drops some. This table has 55,000 to 65,000 clones, 69% appearing once. Germline V gives CDR1 SQVTM, CDR2 ANQGSEA. Trimming cost V 1 base and J 3 bases, with 6 bases left between them. The CDR3 is 12 residues long. This specimen consisted of blood, obtained at baseline. The clonotype comes from a person aged 25 to 80 with non-small cell lung cancer. The gene calls are TRBV29-1 and TRBJ1-1, with D possibly being TRBD1 (5 bases). DNA for the CDR3: TGCAGCGTTGAAGGGGGGGACACTGAAGCTTTCTTT. Its protein is CSVEGGDTEAFF.